The present T cell receptor (beta chain) was sequenced within a study of cytomegalovirus exposure and HLA in healthy donors. V lost 0 bases to trimming and J lost 2 bases, with 9 bases between them. The germline V gene encodes CDR1 SGHRS and CDR2 YFSETQ. This CDR3 region has 14 residues. This clone has just a few counts. 13 Jbeta primers and 60 Vbeta primers were used for the PCR. Assay: immunoSEQ multiplex PCR; the TCRdb copy retains only in-frame clones and omits some. The table shows approximately 69,000 clones, with 65% to 70% occurring only once. Material for sequencing was PBMCs. The gene calls are TRBV5-1 and TRBJ2-7, with a weak D call TRBD2 (5 bases). The TCR sequence derives from a man aged 40-55 years in good health and CMV-seropositive. In DNA, the CDR3 is TGCGCCAGCAGCTTGGCGGGAATCCCCTACGAGCAGTACTTC. As protein: CASSLAGIPYEQYF.